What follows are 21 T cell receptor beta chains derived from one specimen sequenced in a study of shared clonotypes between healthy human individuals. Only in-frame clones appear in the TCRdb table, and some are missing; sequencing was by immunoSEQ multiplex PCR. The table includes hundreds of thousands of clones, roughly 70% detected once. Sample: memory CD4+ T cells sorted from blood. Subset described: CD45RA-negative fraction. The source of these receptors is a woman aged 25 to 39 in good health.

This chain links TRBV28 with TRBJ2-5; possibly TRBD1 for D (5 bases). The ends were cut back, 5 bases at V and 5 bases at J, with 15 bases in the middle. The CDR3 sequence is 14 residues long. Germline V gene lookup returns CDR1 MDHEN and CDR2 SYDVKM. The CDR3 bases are TGTGCCAGCAGTCCACCAGGGTTTAGGGAGACCCAGTACTTC. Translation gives CASSPPGFRETQYF.

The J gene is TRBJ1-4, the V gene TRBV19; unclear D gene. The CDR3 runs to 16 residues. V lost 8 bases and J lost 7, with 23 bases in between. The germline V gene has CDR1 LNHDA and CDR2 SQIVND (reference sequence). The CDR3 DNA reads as TGTGCCAGTTCCCTGGGAGGGTTCATAGTCCGTGAAAAACTGTTTTTT. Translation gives CASSLGGFIVREKLFF.

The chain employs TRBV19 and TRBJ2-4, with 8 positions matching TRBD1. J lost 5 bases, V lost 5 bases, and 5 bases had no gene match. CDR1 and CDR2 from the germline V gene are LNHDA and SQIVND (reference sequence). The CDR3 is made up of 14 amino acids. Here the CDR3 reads CASSPRDRQNIQYF. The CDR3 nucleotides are TGTGCCAGTAGTCCGAGGGACAGGCAAAACATTCAGTACTTC.

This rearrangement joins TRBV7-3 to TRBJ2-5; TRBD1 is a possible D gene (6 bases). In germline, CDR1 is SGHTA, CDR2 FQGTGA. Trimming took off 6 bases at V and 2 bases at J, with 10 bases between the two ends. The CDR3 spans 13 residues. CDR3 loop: CASRRTVQETQYF. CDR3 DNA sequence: TGTGCCAGCAGGAGGACAGTTCAAGAGACCCAGTACTTC.

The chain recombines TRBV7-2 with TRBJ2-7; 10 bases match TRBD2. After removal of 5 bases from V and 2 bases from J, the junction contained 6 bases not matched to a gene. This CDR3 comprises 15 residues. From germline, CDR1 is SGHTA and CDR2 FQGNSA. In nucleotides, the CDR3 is TGTGCCAGCAGCCCAGCGGGAGGGCAGGCCTACGAGCAGTACTTC. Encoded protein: CASSPAGGQAYEQYF.

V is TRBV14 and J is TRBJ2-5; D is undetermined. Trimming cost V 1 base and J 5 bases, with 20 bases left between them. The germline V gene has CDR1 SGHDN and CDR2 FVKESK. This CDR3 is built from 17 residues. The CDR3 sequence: CASSQGASLRPSETQYF. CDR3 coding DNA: TGTGCCAGCAGCCAAGGCGCCAGCCTTCGGCCGAGTGAGACCCAGTACTTC. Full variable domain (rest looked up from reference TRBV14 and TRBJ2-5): EAGVTQFPSHSVIEKGQTVTLRCDPISGHDNLYWYRRVMGKEIKFLLHFVKESKQDESGMPNNRFLAERTGGTYSTLKVQPAELEDSGVYFCASSQGASLRPSETQYFGPGTRLLVL.

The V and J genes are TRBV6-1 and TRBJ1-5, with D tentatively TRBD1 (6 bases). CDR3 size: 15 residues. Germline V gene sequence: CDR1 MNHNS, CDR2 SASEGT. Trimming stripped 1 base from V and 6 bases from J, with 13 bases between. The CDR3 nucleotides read TGTGCCAGCAGTGAAGGGGGAGGGGGTGGTCAGCCCCAGCATTTT. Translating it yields CASSEGGGGGQPQHF.

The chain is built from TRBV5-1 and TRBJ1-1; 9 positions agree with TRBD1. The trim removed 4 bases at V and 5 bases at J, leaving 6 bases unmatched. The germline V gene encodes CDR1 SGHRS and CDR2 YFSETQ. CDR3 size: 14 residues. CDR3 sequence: CASSIQTGGTEAFF. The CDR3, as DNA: TGCGCCAGCAGCATCCAGACAGGGGGGACTGAAGCTTTCTTT.

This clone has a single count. CDR3 bases: TGTCATGGGAGCTACAATGAGCAGTTCTTC. This sequence encodes CHGSYNEQFF. The genes are TRBV28 and TRBJ2-1; TRBD2 is a possible D gene (5 bases). Germline assignment: CDR1 MDHEN and CDR2 SYDVKM. The CDR3 has 10 residues.

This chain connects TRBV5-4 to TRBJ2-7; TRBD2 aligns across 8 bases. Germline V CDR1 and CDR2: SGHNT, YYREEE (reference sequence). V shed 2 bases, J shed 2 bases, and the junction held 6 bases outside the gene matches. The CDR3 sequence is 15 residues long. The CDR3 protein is CASSLTSGKAYEQYF. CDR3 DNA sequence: TGTGCCAGCAGCTTAACTAGCGGAAAAGCCTACGAGCAGTACTTC.

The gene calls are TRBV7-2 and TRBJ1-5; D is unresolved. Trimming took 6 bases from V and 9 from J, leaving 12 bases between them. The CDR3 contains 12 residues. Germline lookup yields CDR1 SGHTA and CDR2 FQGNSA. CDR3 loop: CASRLYWGPQHF. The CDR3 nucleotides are TGTGCCAGCAGGTTGTACTGGGGGCCCCAGCATTTT.

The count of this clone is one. DNA for the CDR3: TGCGCCAGCCAATTGGACAGGGACGAGCAGTACTTC. This translates into CASQLDRDEQYF. The rearrangement joins TRBV10-2 to TRBJ2-7; the match to TRBD1 covers 8 bases. The germline gives CDR1 WSHSY, CDR2 SAAADI. The CDR3 covers 12 residues. The J segment lost 5 bases and the V segment lost 8 bases, leaving 5 bases of the junction unmatched.

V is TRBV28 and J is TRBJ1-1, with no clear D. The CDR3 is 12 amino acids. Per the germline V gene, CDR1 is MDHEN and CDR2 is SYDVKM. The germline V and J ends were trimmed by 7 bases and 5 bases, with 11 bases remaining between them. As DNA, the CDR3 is TGTGCCAGCAACCCCGGCCGGACTGAAGCTTTCTTT. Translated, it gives CASNPGRTEAFF.

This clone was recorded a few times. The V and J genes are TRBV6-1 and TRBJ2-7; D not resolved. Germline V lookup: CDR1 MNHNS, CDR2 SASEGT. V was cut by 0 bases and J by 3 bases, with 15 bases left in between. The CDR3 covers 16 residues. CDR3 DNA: TGTGCCAGCAGTGAAGCGCTGGAGAACAGAATCTACGAGCAGTACTTC. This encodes CASSEALENRIYEQYF.

In DNA, the CDR3 is TGTGCCAGCAGCTTGGGAATAAGCTCATACTCTGGAAACACCATATATTTT. Translated, it gives CASSLGISSYSGNTIYF. This chain links TRBV5-6 with TRBJ1-3, with D uncertain. This CDR3 spans 17 amino acids. Deletions cut 0 bases from V and 0 bases from J, with 13 bases between. Germline loops: CDR1 SGHDT, CDR2 YYEEEE.

Written as DNA, the CDR3 is TGTGCCAGCAGTCGCCTCTTAGGGACAGAAGCTTTCTTT. This encodes CASSRLLGTEAFF. The V call is TRBV6-5, the J call TRBJ1-1; TRBD1 is a possible D gene (6 bases). Germline V gives CDR1 MNHEY, CDR2 SVGAGI. The germline V and J ends were trimmed by 5 bases and 8 bases, with 15 bases remaining between them. The CDR3 runs 13 residues.

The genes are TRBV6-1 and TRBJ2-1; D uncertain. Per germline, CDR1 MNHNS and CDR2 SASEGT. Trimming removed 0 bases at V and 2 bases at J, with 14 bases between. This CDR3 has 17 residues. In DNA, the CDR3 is TGTGCCAGCAGTGAAGCTCTCCTCGCGAGTACCTACAATGAGCAGTTCTTC. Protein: CASSEALLASTYNEQFF.

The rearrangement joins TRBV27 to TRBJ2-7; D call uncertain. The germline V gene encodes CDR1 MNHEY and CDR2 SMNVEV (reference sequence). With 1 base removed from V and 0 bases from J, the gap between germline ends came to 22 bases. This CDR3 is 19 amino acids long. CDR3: CASSLFYKTRPLNSYEQYF. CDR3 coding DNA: TGTGCCAGCAGTTTATTTTACAAGACCCGCCCGTTAAACTCCTACGAGCAGTACTTC.

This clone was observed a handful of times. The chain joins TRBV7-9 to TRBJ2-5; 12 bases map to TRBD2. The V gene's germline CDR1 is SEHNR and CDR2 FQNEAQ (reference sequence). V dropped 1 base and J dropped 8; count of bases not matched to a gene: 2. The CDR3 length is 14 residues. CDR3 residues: CASSLDGLAGTQYF. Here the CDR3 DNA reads TGTGCCAGCAGCTTAGACGGACTAGCGGGAACCCAGTACTTC.

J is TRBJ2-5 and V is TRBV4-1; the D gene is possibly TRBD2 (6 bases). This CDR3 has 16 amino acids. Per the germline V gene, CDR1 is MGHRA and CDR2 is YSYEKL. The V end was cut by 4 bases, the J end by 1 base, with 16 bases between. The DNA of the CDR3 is TGCGCCAGCAGCCCAGGGTTTGCACTAGCCCAAGAGACCCAGTACTTC. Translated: CASSPGFALAQETQYF.

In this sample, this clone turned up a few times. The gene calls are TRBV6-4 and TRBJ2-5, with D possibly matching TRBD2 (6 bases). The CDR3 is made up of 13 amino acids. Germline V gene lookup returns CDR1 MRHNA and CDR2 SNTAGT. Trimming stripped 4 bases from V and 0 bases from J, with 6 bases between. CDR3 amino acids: CASSGLDQETQYF. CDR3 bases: TGTGCCAGCAGTGGACTAGACCAAGAGACCCAGTACTTC.